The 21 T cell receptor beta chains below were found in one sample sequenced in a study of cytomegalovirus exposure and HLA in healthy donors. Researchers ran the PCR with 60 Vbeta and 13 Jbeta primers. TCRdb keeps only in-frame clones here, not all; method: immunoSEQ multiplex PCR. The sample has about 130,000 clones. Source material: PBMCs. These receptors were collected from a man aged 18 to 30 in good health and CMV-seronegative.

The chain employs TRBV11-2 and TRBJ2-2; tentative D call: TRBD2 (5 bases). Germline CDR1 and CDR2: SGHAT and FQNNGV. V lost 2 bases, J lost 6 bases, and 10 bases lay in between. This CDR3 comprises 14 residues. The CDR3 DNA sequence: TGTGCCAGCAGCTTATCCCCCGGGGCCGGGGAGCTGTTTTTT. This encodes CASSLSPGAGELFF.

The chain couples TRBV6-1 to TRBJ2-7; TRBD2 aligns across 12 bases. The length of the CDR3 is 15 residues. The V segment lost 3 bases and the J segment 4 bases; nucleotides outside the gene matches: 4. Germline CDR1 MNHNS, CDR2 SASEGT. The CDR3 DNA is TGTGCCAGCAGTGAGATGCTAGCGGGGGGGTACGAGCAGTACTTC. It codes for CASSEMLAGGYEQYF.

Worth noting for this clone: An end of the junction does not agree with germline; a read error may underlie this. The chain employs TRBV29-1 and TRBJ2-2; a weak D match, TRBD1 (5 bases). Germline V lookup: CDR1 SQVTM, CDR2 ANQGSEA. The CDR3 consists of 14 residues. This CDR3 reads CSAATGANTGELFF. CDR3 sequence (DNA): TGCAGCGCCGCAACAGGCGCGAACACCGGAGAGCTGTTTTTT.

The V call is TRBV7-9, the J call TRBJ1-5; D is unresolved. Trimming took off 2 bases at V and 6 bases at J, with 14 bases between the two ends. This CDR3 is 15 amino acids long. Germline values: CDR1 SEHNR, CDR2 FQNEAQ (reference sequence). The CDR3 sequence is CASSLSIAAGQPQHF. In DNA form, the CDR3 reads TGTGCCAGCAGCTTATCGATTGCGGCGGGTCAGCCCCAGCATTTT.

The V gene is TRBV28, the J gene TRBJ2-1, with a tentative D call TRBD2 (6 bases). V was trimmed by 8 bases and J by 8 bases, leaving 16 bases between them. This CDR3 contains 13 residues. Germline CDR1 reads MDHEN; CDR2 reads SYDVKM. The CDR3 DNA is TGTGCCAGCGCGGCGGTCCCGGGGGATGAGCAGTTCTTC. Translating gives CASAAVPGDEQFF.

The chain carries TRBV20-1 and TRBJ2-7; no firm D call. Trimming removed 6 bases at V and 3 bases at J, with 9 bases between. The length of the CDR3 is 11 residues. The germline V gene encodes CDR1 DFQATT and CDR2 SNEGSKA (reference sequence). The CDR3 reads CSASRSYEQYF. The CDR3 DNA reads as TGCAGTGCCTCGAGAAGCTACGAGCAGTACTTC.

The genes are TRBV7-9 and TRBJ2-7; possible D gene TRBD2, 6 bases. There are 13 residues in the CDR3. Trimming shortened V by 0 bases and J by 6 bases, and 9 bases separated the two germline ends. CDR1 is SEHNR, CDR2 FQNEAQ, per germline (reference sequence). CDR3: CASSLAGGAEQYF. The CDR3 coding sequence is TGTGCCAGCAGCTTAGCGGGGGGAGCCGAGCAGTACTTC.

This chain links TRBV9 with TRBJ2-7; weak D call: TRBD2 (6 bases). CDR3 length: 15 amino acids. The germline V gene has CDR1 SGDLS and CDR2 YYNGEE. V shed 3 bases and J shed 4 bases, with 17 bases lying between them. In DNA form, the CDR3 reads TGTGCCAGCAGCGCCCTGGCGGGAAATTATTACGAGCAGTACTTC. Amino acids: CASSALAGNYYEQYF.

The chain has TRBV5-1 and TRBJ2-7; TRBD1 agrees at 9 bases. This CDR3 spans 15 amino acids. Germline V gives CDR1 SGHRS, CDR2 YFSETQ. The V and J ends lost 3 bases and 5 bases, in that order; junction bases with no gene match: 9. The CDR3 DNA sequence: TGCGCCAGCAGCTCCCACCGGGACAGGGCCCACGAGCAGTACTTC. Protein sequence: CASSSHRDRAHEQYF.

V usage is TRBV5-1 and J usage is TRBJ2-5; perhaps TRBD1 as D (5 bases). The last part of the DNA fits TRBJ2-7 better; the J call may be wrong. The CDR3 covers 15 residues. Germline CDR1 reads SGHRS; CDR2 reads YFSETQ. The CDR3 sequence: CASSSDSSNPYEQYF. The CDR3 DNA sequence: TGCGCCAGCAGCTCAGACAGCTCCAACCCTTACGAGCAGTACTTC.

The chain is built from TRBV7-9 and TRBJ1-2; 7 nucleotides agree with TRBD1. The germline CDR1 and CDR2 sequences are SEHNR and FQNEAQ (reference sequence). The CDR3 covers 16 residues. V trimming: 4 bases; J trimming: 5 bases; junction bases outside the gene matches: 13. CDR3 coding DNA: TGTGCCAGCAGCTCCCCCCGGGTGGGACAGCTTTATGGCTACACCTTC. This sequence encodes CASSSPRVGQLYGYTF.

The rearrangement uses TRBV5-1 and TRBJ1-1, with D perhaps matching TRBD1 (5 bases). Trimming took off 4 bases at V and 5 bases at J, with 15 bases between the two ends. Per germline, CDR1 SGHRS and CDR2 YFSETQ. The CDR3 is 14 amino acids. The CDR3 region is CASSLQEKWTEAFF. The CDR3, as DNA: TGCGCCAGCAGCCTACAGGAGAAGTGGACTGAAGCTTTCTTT.

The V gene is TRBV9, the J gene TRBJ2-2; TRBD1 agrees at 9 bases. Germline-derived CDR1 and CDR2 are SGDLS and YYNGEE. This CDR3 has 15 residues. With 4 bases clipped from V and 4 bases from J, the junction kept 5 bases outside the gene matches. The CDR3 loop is CASSLTGGSTGELFF. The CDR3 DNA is TGTGCCAGCAGCCTAACAGGGGGCAGCACCGGGGAGCTGTTTTTT.

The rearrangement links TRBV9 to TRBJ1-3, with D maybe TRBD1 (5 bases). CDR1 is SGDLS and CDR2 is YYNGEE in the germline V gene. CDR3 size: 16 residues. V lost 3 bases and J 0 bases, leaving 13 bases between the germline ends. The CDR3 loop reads CASSGSSGGSGNTIYF. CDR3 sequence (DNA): TGTGCCAGCAGCGGCTCGTCCGGGGGCTCTGGAAACACCATATATTTT. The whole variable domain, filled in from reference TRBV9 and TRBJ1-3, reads DSGVTQTPKHLITATGQRVTLRCSPRSGDLSVYWYQQSLDQGLQFLIQYYNGEERAKGNILERFSAQQFPDLHSELNLSSLELGDSALYFCASSGSSGGSGNTIYFGEGSWLTVV.

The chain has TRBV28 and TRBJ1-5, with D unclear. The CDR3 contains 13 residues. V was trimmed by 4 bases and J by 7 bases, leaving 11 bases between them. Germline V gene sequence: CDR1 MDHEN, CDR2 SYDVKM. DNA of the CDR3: TGTGCCAGCAGTTGGAGGGAAGACCAGCCCCAGCATTTT. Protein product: CASSWREDQPQHF.

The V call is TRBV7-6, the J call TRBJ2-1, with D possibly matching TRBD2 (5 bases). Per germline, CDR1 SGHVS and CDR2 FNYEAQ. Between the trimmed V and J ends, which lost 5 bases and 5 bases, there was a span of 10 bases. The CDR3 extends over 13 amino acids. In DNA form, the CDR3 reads TGTGCCAGCAGCCTTTACGGGGACAATGAGCAGTTCTTC. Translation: CASSLYGDNEQFF.

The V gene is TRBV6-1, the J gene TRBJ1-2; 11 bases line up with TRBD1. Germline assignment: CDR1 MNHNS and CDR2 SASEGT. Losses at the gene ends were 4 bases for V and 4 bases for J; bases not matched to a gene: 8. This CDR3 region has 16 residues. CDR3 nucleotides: TGTGCCAGCAGTGTGGGCTTGGGGACAGGGGGCTATGGCTACACCTTC. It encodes CASSVGLGTGGYGYTF.

The CDR3: CASSLEPGANEQFF. The CDR3 bases are TGCGCCAGCAGCTTGGAACCAGGGGCGAATGAGCAGTTCTTC. The gene calls are TRBV5-1 and TRBJ2-1, with D perhaps TRBD1 (6 bases). CDR3 length: 14 residues. Per the germline V gene, CDR1 is SGHRS and CDR2 is YFSETQ. The V gene lost 0 bases and the J gene lost 7 bases, with 11 bases spanning the gap.

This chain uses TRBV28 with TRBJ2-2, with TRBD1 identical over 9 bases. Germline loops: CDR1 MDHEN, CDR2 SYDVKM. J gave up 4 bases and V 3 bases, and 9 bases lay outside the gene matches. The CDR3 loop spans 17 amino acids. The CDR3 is CASSFKYRGQGTGELFF. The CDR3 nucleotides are TGTGCCAGCAGTTTTAAATACAGGGGGCAGGGCACCGGGGAGCTGTTTTTT.

Here the CDR3 DNA reads TGTGCCAGCAGCCCAATTCTAGCGGGAGTAAACACCGGGGAGCTGTTTTTT. As protein: CASSPILAGVNTGELFF. This chain uses TRBV7-6 with TRBJ2-2; 10 bases match TRBD2. Germline CDR1 SGHVS, CDR2 FNYEAQ. CDR3 length equals 17 residues. V lost 5 bases and J lost 2; bases outside the gene matches: 8.

The CDR3 region has the DNA TGCGCCAGCTCCCCACTAGAAAATCAGCCCCAGCATTTT. This sequence encodes CASSPLENQPQHF. The chain is built from TRBV4-1 and TRBJ1-5; no clear D. V was clipped by 8 bases and J by 4 bases, with 12 bases between them. The CDR3 sequence is 13 residues long. CDR1 MGHRA and CDR2 YSYEKL come from the germline V gene.